The next 10 T cell receptor beta chains were all read from a single sample in a study of CD8 T cells in cerebrospinal fluid in Alzheimer's disease. From its re-call of the 10x single-cell sequencing reads, TCRdb lists each CDR3 protein once, without DNA. The sample includes 1,500 to 2,000 distinct CDR3 sequences. Sequenced: cerebrospinal fluid. These receptors originate from a human donor with mild cognitive impairment.

Judged by frequency, this clonotype is large. This chain connects TRBV10-3 to TRBJ2-7. In germline, CDR1 is ENHRY, CDR2 SYGVKD. The CDR3 covers 13 residues. The CDR3 loop reads CAIKDSSSYEQYF.

This clonotype ranks as medium-sized in terms of frequency. The V gene is TRBV5-1, the J gene TRBJ2-3; TCRdb returns TRBD2, unconfirmable since there is no DNA. The germline V gene encodes CDR1 SGHRS and CDR2 YFSETQ. This CDR3 is 17 amino acids long. This chain's CDR3 is CASSLPAGLAVRDTQYF.

This clonotype counts as medium-sized by frequency. V usage is TRBV14 and J usage is TRBJ2-2; TCRdb indicates TRBD1, and absent DNA this call remains unverified. The CDR3 has 17 residues. The germline CDR1 and CDR2 sequences are SGHDN and FVKESK. The chain's CDR3 is CASSQDIGTGYTGELFF.

This clonotype is labeled medium-sized based on frequency. This rearrangement joins TRBV4-1 to TRBJ2-1; with no DNA, the TCRdb D assignment of TRBD2 cannot be verified. Germline CDR1 MGHRA, CDR2 YSYEKL. The CDR3 runs to 18 residues. The CDR3: CASSQETSAQSSYNEQFF.

Frequency places this clonotype as medium-sized. The chain has TRBV5-5 and TRBJ2-7; TCRdb names TRBD1, which stays unverified in the absence of DNA. Germline-derived CDR1 and CDR2 are SGHKS and YYEKEE (reference sequence). The CDR3 runs to 14 residues. This CDR3 reads CASSPPGGRYEQYF.

Frequency places this clonotype as medium-sized (0.01 to 0.1%). The J gene is TRBJ1-4, the V gene TRBV5-1. Germline V lookup: CDR1 SGHRS, CDR2 YFSETQ. This CDR3 comprises 15 residues. The CDR3 region is CAIVLDPTFNEKLFF.

This clonotype is deemed medium-sized by its frequency. CDR3 sequence: CATSDLQAGTVYNEQFF. This chain connects TRBV24-1 to TRBJ2-1; TCRdb gives TRBD2 as the D gene, but with no DNA this cannot be confirmed. The CDR3 loop spans 17 amino acids. From germline, CDR1 is KGHDR and CDR2 SFDVKD.

V usage is TRBV7-9 and J usage is TRBJ1-4; TCRdb returns TRBD1, unconfirmable since there is no DNA. The germline V gene has CDR1 SEHNR and CDR2 FQNEAQ (reference sequence). This CDR3 has 14 residues. This CDR3 reads CASSLKQVPEKLFF. The variable domain in full, completed from reference TRBV7-9 and TRBJ1-4, reads DTGVSQNPRHKITKRGQNVTFRCDPISEHNRLYWYRQTLGQGPEFLTYFQNEAQLEKSRLLSDRFSAERPKGSFSTLEIQRTEQGDSAMYLCASSLKQVPEKLFFGSGTQLSVL.

Frequency places this clonotype as medium-sized. The chain joins TRBV7-3 to TRBJ2-1. Germline lookup yields CDR1 SGHTA and CDR2 FQGTGA. CDR3 length: 16 amino acids. The CDR3 protein is CASSLTGQGSYNEQFF.

This clonotype is classed as medium-sized by frequency. The chain links TRBV30 to TRBJ1-1. The CDR3 consists of 15 residues. The V gene's germline CDR1 is GTSNPN and CDR2 SVGIG (reference sequence). CDR3 residues: CAWSAPAALNTEAFF.